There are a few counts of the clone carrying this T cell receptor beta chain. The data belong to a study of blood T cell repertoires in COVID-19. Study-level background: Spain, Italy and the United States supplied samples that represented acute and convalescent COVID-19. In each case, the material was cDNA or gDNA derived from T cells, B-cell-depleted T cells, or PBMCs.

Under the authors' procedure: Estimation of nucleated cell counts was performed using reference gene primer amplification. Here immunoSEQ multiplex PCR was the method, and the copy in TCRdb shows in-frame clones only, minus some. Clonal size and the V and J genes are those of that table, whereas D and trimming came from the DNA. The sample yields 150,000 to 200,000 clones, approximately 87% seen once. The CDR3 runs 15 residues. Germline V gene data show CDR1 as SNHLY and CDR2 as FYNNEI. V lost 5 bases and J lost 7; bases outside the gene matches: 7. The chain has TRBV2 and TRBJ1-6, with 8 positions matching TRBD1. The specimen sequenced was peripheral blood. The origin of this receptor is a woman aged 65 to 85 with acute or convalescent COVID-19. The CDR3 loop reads CASSKLTGANSPLHF. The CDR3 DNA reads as TGTGCCAGCAGTAAACTGACAGGGGCGAATTCACCCCTCCACTTT.